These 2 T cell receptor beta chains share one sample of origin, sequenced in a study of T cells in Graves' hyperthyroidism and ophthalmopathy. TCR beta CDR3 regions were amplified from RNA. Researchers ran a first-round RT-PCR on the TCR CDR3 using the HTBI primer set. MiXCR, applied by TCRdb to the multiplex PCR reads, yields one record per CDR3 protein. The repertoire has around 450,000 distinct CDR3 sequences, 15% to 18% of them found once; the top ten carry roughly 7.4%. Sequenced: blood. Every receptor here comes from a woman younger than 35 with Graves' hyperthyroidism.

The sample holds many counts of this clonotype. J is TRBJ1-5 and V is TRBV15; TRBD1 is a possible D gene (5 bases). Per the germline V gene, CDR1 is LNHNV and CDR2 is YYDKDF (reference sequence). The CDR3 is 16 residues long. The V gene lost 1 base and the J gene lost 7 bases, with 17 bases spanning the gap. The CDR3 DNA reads TGTGCCACCAGCAGAGGGGCCGGGGGGGGTAGGCAGCCCCAGCATTTT. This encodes CATSRGAGGGRQPQHF.

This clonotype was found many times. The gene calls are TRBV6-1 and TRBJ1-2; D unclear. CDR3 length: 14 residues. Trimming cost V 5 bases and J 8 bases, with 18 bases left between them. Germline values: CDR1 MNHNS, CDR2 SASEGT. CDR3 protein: CASSPLDRALGYTF. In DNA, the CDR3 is TGTGCCAGCAGTCCCCTGGACCGAGCTTTGGGCTACACCTTC.